A selection of T cell receptor beta chains follows, all from one sample in a study of blood T cell repertoires in COVID-19. Profiling relied on immunoSEQ multiplex PCR, and the TCRdb table lists in-frame clones only, not all of them. The table shows about 170,000 clones, with around nine tenths occurring only once. Sequenced input: peripheral blood. The source is a man in his 70s with acute or convalescent COVID-19. Both conserved end residues are part of each CDR3. A D gene is named only where the DNA matches it firmly. Some rows mark clone size as missing; the rest say once, few, many or name a class of expanded clone.

v_gene	j_gene	abundance	len	d_gene	CDR3nt	CDR3aa
TRBV27	TRBJ2-7	.	16	TRBD2	TGTGCCAGCAGTCTTGGGACTAGCGGGAGGCGTTACGAGCAGTACTTC	CASSLGTSGRRYEQYF
TRBV7-3	TRBJ2-5	.	12	.	TGTGCCAGCAGAGGAGGTTCGGAGACCCAGTACTTC	CASRGGSETQYF
TRBV19	TRBJ1-5	once	14	TRBD1	TGTGCCACTATGGTAACAGGGGGCACACAGCCCCAGCATTTT	CATMVTGGTQPQHF
TRBV27	TRBJ1-2	.	14	.	TGTGCCAGCAGTTTCAACAGGGCCAGCTATGGCTACACCTTC	CASSFNRASYGYTF
TRBV7-2	TRBJ1-6	.	13	.	TGTGCCAGCAGCTTAGATAGAAGCTCACCCCTCCACTTT	CASSLDRSSPLHF
TRBV28	TRBJ2-7	.	16	TRBD1	TGTGCCAGCAGTTTATTTGACAGGGGAAACTCCTACGAGCAGTACTTC	CASSLFDRGNSYEQYF
TRBV7-3	TRBJ2-5	.	15	.	TGTGCCAGCAGCTCCCCGGGAGTAACTCGGGAGACCCAGTACTTC	CASSSPGVTRETQYF
TRBV6-5	TRBJ1-4	.	16	.	TGTGCCAGCAGTTACTCGCGAAGGGGCTCGGATGAAAAACTGTTTTTT	CASSYSRRGSDEKLFF
TRBV20-1	TRBJ2-3	.	12	.	TGCAGTGCTAGTCAGGGATCAGATACGCAGTATTTT	CSASQGSDTQYF
TRBV19	TRBJ2-3	.	14	.	TGTGCCAGTAGTACTTACAGGGGCACAGATACGCAGTATTTT	CASSTYRGTDTQYF
TRBV12-3/TRBV12-4	TRBJ2-7	.	13	.	TGTGCCAGCATGAGTAGCGTCTCCTACGAGCAGTACTTC	CASMSSVSYEQYF
TRBV6-5	TRBJ2-7	.	12	.	TGTGCCAGCAGTTTTGGGGGGTACGAGCAGTACTTC	CASSFGGYEQYF
TRBV5-1	TRBJ2-3	.	14	.	TGCGCCAGCCGGCAGACCCCGGGGACAGATACGCAGTATTTT	CASRQTPGTDTQYF
TRBV19	TRBJ1-5	.	15	TRBD1	TGTGCCAGTAACACCCGGGACAGGGGGAATCAGCCCCAGCATTTT	CASNTRDRGNQPQHF
TRBV18	TRBJ2-7	.	16	TRBD1	TGTGCCAGCTCACCAATCGGGTCGACAGGGCCCCACGAGCAGTACTTC	CASSPIGSTGPHEQYF
TRBV11-3	TRBJ2-7	.	16	TRBD2	TGTGCCAGCAGCTTAGGGGTCGCAGCGGGAGGCCACGAGCAGTACTTC	CASSLGVAAGGHEQYF
TRBV6-5	TRBJ2-1	.	15	TRBD2	TGTGCCAGCAGCGGGGGACTAGCCGACTACAATGAGCAGTTCTTC	CASSGGLADYNEQFF
TRBV6-5	TRBJ1-1	.	14	TRBD1	TGTGCCAGCAGTTCCCCTCTGTGGGACAGTGAAGCTTTCTTT	CASSSPLWDSEAFF
TRBV2	TRBJ2-3	.	13	TRBD2	TGTGCCAGCACTGCGGGAGCGATAGATACGCAGTATTTT	CASTAGAIDTQYF
TRBV7-2	TRBJ1-4	once	15	.	TGTGCCAGCAGCTTAGAGTGGCAGGGTCGGGAAAAACTGTTTTTT	CASSLEWQGREKLFF
TRBV11-2	TRBJ2-3	once	19	TRBD2	TGTGCCAGCAGCTTAATCCAGCGGGGGTATCCCACACACACAGATACGCAGTATTTT	CASSLIQRGYPTHTDTQYF
TRBV19	TRBJ2-7	.	16	TRBD1	TGTGCCAGTAGGGCGGGCACCGGGACAGCTAGGCAAGAGCAGTACTTC	CASRAGTGTARQEQYF
TRBV10-3	TRBJ2-1	once	15	.	TGTGCCATCAGTGATCCCCTCCACAGGAAAAATGAGCAGTTCTTC	CAISDPLHRKNEQFF
TRBV6-6	TRBJ2-7	.	14	.	TGTGCCAGCAGTTACGGAGCAATATCCTACGAGCAGTACTTC	CASSYGAISYEQYF
TRBV7-9	TRBJ1-2	.	12	.	TGTGCCAGCAGCCAGGGGACGGGCGGCTACACCTTC	CASSQGTGGYTF
TRBV25-1	TRBJ1-2	.	14	TRBD1	TGTGCCAGCAGCCGGGACAGTTATAACTATGGCTACACCTTC	CASSRDSYNYGYTF
TRBV5-4	TRBJ1-2	few	14	.	TGTGCCAGCAGCTTGTTACAACAAAACTATGGCTACACCTTC	CASSLLQQNYGYTF
TRBV18	TRBJ2-3	.	15	.	TGTGCCAGCTCACCACCCGGACAACGCACAGATACGCAGTATTTT	CASSPPGQRTDTQYF
TRBV7-2	TRBJ2-7	.	14	TRBD1	TGTGCCAGCAGCACGGGACAGGCGTCCTACGAGCAGTACTTC	CASSTGQASYEQYF
TRBV7-3	TRBJ2-3	.	17	TRBD2	TGTGCCAGCAGCTTAGGGCTGAGCGGGAGGGCCGTAGATACGCAGTATTTT	CASSLGLSGRAVDTQYF
TRBV3-1/TRBV3-2	TRBJ2-3	.	16	.	TGTGCCAGCAGCCATCCCGGTGAGACTAGCACAGATACGCAGTATTTT	CASSHPGETSTDTQYF
TRBV7-2	TRBJ1-5	.	14	.	TGTGCCAGCAGCTTAGGAGGGGGAGCCGTGCCCCAGCATTTT	CASSLGGGAVPQHF
TRBV6-6	TRBJ1-1	.	13	.	TGTGCCAGCAGTTCCCGACAGGCCCAAGAAGCTTTCTTT	CASSSRQAQEAFF
TRBV4-2	TRBJ1-2	few	14	.	TGTGCCAGCAGCCAAGATTGGATCGGAGGGCGCTACACCTTC	CASSQDWIGGRYTF
TRBV19	TRBJ1-5	.	15	.	TGTGCCAGTAGTATATTACAGGACCGCAATCAGCCCCAGCATTTT	CASSILQDRNQPQHF
TRBV5-1	TRBJ2-7	.	15	TRBD2	TGCGCCAGCAGCTTGGGGCTAGCGGGAGACTACGAGCAGTACTTC	CASSLGLAGDYEQYF
TRBV29-1	TRBJ1-3	.	14	.	TGCAGCGTTGTGGGGGGGTCCTCTGGAAACACCATATATTTT	CSVVGGSSGNTIYF
TRBV6-5	TRBJ1-5	.	15	TRBD1	TGTGCCAGCAGAATGACAGGGGGCGGTAATCAGCCCCAGCATTTT	CASRMTGGGNQPQHF
TRBV3-1/TRBV3-2	TRBJ2-7	.	13	.	TGTGCCAGCAGCCAGGGTGGAGGTTACGAGCAGTACTTC	CASSQGGGYEQYF